These 21 T cell receptor beta chains were sequenced from one sample in a study of T cells in localized non-small cell lung cancer. Data came from immunoSEQ multiplex PCR; TCRdb stores just in-frame clones and leaves some out. The sample contains 1,700 or so clones, roughly 28% of which appear only once. Sequencing was performed on lung tumor tissue, taken before any cancer treatment. Receptors were obtained from a woman aged 35-75 years with stage I lung adenocarcinoma.

By its share, this clone is medium-sized. The chain is built from TRBV11-3 and TRBJ1-2; perhaps TRBD1 as D (5 bases). Looked up from germline, CDR1 is SGHNT and CDR2 is YENEEA. The V end was cut by 3 bases, the J end by 4 bases, with 12 bases between. The CDR3 has 14 residues. CDR3 sequence (DNA): TGTGCCAGCAGCTTTTCCTCGGGGCTCTATGGCTACACCTTC. Translated: CASSFSSGLYGYTF. Full variable domain (rest looked up from reference TRBV11-3 and TRBJ1-2): EAGVVQSPRYKIIEKKQPVAFWCNPISGHNTLYWYLQNLGQGPELLIRYENEEAVDDSQLPKDRFSAERLKGVDSTLKIQPAELGDSAVYLCASSFSSGLYGYTFGSGTRLTVV.

Relative to its sample, this clone is medium-sized. The gene calls are TRBV6-8 and TRBJ1-2; TRBD1 might be the D (6 bases). The CDR3 extends over 18 amino acids. CDR1 and CDR2 from the germline V gene are MNHGY and SAAAGT. The V end lost 2 bases, the J end lost 3 bases, and 22 bases lay between the germline ends. The CDR3 coding sequence is TGTGCCAGCAGTTACGGGTATATGAGCAGGGGACTCGACTATGGCTACACCTTC. As protein: CASSYGYMSRGLDYGYTF.

The rearrangement links TRBV1 to TRBJ2-7; TRBD1, the table's D call, was not compared with the DNA. TRBV1 is a listed pseudogene. This CDR3 has 13 amino acids. The chain's CDR3 is CASSQDQGHEQYF. CDR3 coding DNA: TGCGCCAGCAGCCAAGATCAGGGCCACGAGCAGTACTTC.

This clone showed up just once. In DNA, the CDR3 is TGTGCCAGCAGTCGGAACAATGAGCAGTTCTTC. Translated: CASSRNNEQFF. This sequence joins TRBV6-4 and TRBJ2-1; D not resolved. V lost 5 bases and J lost 5, with 4 bases in between. Per germline, CDR1 MRHNA and CDR2 SNTAGT. The CDR3 sequence is 11 residues long.

By share of the sample, this clone is medium-sized. The chain combines TRBV11-3 with TRBJ2-3; 9 bases map to TRBD1. The CDR3 runs to 14 residues. Germline V gene lookup returns CDR1 SGHNT and CDR2 YENEEA. V dropped 4 bases and J dropped 3; count of bases not matched to a gene: 2. CDR3 bases: TGTGCCAGCAGCTCCGGACAGGGGACAGATACGCAGTATTTT. Its translation: CASSSGQGTDTQYF.

This clone is large in the sample. The CDR3 nucleotides are TGTGCCAGCAGCTTAGGGACAGTAAGCTCCTACAATGAGCAGTTCTTC. Its translation: CASSLGTVSSYNEQFF. The chain combines TRBV11-3 with TRBJ2-1; maybe TRBD1 (6 bases). Per the germline V gene, CDR1 is SGHNT and CDR2 is YENEEA. V lost 1 base and J lost 0, with 10 bases in between. The CDR3 is made up of 16 amino acids.

The chain joins TRBV6-8 to TRBJ2-3; D is possibly TRBD1 (5 bases). The V and J ends lost 5 bases and 0 bases respectively, with 12 bases between them. This CDR3 is built from 15 residues. The germline CDR1 and CDR2 sequences are MNHGY and SAAAGT. The CDR3 region is CASSLDSLSTDTQYF. The CDR3 coding sequence is TGTGCCAGCAGTCTTGACAGCCTTAGCACAGATACGCAGTATTTT.

Judged by abundance, this clone is medium-sized. CDR3 loop: CASSVAGRQETQYF. CDR3 bases: TGTGCCAGCAGCGTAGCGGGCAGGCAAGAGACCCAGTACTTC. This chain links TRBV9 with TRBJ2-5; D is uncertain. The CDR3 contains 14 residues. Trimming removed 0 bases from V and 2 bases from J, with 8 bases in between. CDR1 and CDR2 (germline): SGDLS, YYNGEE.

This clone is labeled large. This CDR3 is also generated by other DNA sequences in the sample. The chain has TRBV9 and TRBJ2-1; D unresolved. The germline CDR1 and CDR2 sequences are SGDLS and YYNGEE. CDR3 length: 12 residues. The V end lost 1 base, the J end lost 8 bases, and 7 bases lay between the germline ends. For the CDR3, the DNA is TGTGCCAGCAGCGTACTGGGTGATGAGCAGTTCTTC. It codes for CASSVLGDEQFF.

The chain recombines TRBV5-1 with TRBJ2-7; D not resolved. The length of the CDR3 is 15 residues. Between the trimmed V and J ends, which lost 2 bases and 0 bases, there was a span of 12 bases. Germline CDR1 SGHRS, CDR2 YFSETQ. The CDR3, as DNA: TGCGCCAGCAGCTTAGGCTGGTGGAGCTCCTACGAGCAGTACTTC. Protein product: CASSLGWWSSYEQYF.

This clone is medium-sized by share. The chain recombines TRBV6-8 with TRBJ1-1, with D maybe TRBD1 (5 bases). In germline, CDR1 is MNHGY, CDR2 SAAAGT. Trimming stripped 6 bases from V and 1 base from J, with 12 bases between. The CDR3 consists of 14 residues. The CDR3 is CASSLGTENTEAFF. In DNA form, the CDR3 reads TGTGCCAGCAGCCTGGGGACGGAGAACACTGAAGCTTTCTTT.

This clone was counted only a few times. Written as DNA, the CDR3 is TGTGCCAGCAGTTACACGCCGGGACAGGGAATAAATGAGCAGTTCTTC. Protein product: CASSYTPGQGINEQFF. This chain uses TRBV6-8 with TRBJ2-1, with 9 nucleotides matching TRBD1. The ends lost 2 bases at V and 7 bases at J; junction bases unmatched: 9. Germline V gene sequence: CDR1 MNHGY, CDR2 SAAAGT. The CDR3 spans 16 residues.

This clone counts as large. The rearrangement uses TRBV11-3 and TRBJ2-1, with TRBD1 matching 9 bases. Germline lookup yields CDR1 SGHNT and CDR2 YENEEA. This CDR3 is 15 amino acids long. V shed 7 bases and J 7 bases; nucleotides not matched to a gene: 11. This CDR3 is CASIQGTGLSNEQFF. Written as DNA, the CDR3 is TGTGCCAGCATCCAGGGGACAGGGCTATCAAATGAGCAGTTCTTC.

The chain has TRBV7-7 and TRBJ1-4, with D tentatively TRBD1 (6 bases). Germline CDR1 and CDR2: SSHAT and FNYEAQ (reference sequence). V was pared by 6 bases and J by 2 bases, with 13 bases between. The length of the CDR3 is 15 residues. The CDR3 reads CASRPTGHTNEKLFF. In DNA, the CDR3 is TGTGCCAGCAGGCCTACAGGGCACACTAATGAAAAACTGTTTTTT.

This clone was seen a handful of times. The CDR3 protein is CASSVNSHEKLFF. The CDR3 DNA is TGTGCCAGCAGCGTAAATTCTCACGAAAAACTGTTTTTT. This chain connects TRBV9 to TRBJ1-4; D gene uncertain. The CDR3 has 13 amino acids. V was cut by 1 base and J by 8 bases, with 9 bases left in between. CDR1 and CDR2 (germline): SGDLS, YYNGEE.

This clone was observed a few times. The rearrangement links TRBV6-9 to TRBJ1-1, with unresolved D. Trimming took 8 bases from V and 2 from J, leaving 6 bases between them. Germline-derived CDR1 and CDR2 are MNHGY and SVAAGI. This CDR3 spans 11 amino acids. CDR3 nucleotide sequence: TGTGCCAGCGGGCTAAACACTGAAGCTTTCTTT. Translated: CASGLNTEAFF.

This clone was seen only a few times. CDR3 amino acids: CASSTIGQLNYEQYF. CDR3 DNA: TGTGCCAGCTCCACTATTGGTCAGCTGAACTACGAGCAGTACTTC. The chain uses TRBV2 and TRBJ2-7, with unresolved D. Germline lookup yields CDR1 SNHLY and CDR2 FYNNEI. CDR3 length: 15 residues. V was pared by 8 bases and J by 3 bases, with 20 bases between.

The genes are TRBV5-1 and TRBJ2-7; a weak D match, TRBD2 (6 bases). The CDR3 is 14 amino acids. From germline, CDR1 is SGHRS and CDR2 YFSETQ. V lost 4 bases and J 2 bases, leaving 13 bases between the germline ends. Here the CDR3 reads CASSPSGPTYEQYF. DNA for the CDR3: TGCGCCAGCAGCCCAAGCGGGCCTACCTACGAGCAGTACTTC.

This chain uses TRBV6-8 with TRBJ2-3; the D gene could be TRBD1 or TRBD2 (5 bases each). Germline V CDR1 and CDR2: MNHGY, SAAAGT. This CDR3 contains 14 residues. V lost 4 bases and J lost 2, with 10 bases in between. This CDR3 reads CASSLGPVTDTQYF. CDR3 nucleotide sequence: TGTGCCAGCAGTTTGGGACCGGTCACAGATACGCAGTATTTT.

Within the sample, this clone is medium-sized. CDR3 sequence (DNA): TGTGCCAGCAGTCAGAGGACAGTAGGGCTATCCAAAAACATTCAGTACTTC. It is translated as CASSQRTVGLSKNIQYF. The chain joins TRBV6-8 to TRBJ2-4; D might be TRBD1 (6 bases). Trimming pared 5 bases from V and 2 bases from J, leaving 19 bases between. There are 17 residues in the CDR3. CDR1 is MNHGY and CDR2 is SAAAGT in the germline V gene.

In regard to this clone: A junction end diverges from the germline sequence, so it may reflect a read error. This chain connects TRBV15 to TRBJ2-1; D possibly uses TRBD1 or TRBD2 (5 bases each). From germline, CDR1 is LNHNV and CDR2 YYDKDF (reference sequence). The CDR3 is 14 amino acids. CDR3 in DNA: TGTGCCAGCAGCTTACGGGACGGGATCAATGAGCAGTTCTTC. It encodes CASSLRDGINEQFF.